One sample yielded the 14 T cell receptor beta chains listed below, sequenced in a study of response to subunit inactivated influenza vaccine. MiXCR, applied by TCRdb to the RT-PCR reads, yields one record per CDR3 protein. The sample lists more than 700,000 distinct CDR3 sequences, 21% occurring once. The material sequenced was PBMCs from blood, taken 5 days after vaccination. These receptors came from a man aged 50 to 59 who received an inactivated influenza vaccine.

This rearrangement joins TRBV19 to TRBJ1-5, with a possible D match to TRBD1 (6 bases). Trimming shortened V by 8 bases and J by 3 bases, and 11 bases separated the two germline ends. Germline V gene data show CDR1 as LNHDA and CDR2 as SQIVND (reference sequence). The CDR3 runs 13 residues. This CDR3 reads CASHGQINQPQHF. The CDR3 region has the DNA TGTGCCAGTCACGGACAGATCAATCAGCCCCAGCATTTT.

The chain carries TRBV3-1 and TRBJ1-4; TRBD1 agrees at 8 bases. The CDR3 covers 14 residues. Unmatched junction bases numbered 3, after V lost 5 bases and J lost 4 bases. From germline, CDR1 is LGHDT and CDR2 YNNKEL (reference sequence). The CDR3 nucleotides are TGTGCCAGCAGCGTGGGACAGGTTAATGAAAAACTGTTTTTT. It encodes CASSVGQVNEKLFF.

The chain employs TRBV6-1 and TRBJ1-1, with TRBD1 identical over 7 bases. Germline V gives CDR1 MNHNS, CDR2 SASEGT. V lost 6 bases and J lost 0; bases outside the gene matches: 13. The CDR3 spans 17 residues. In nucleotides, the CDR3 is TGTGCCAGCAGCACATTCGGGACAGTTAAAATGAACACTGAAGCTTTCTTT. This codes for CASSTFGTVKMNTEAFF.

The CDR3 protein is CASSQVGLAGAGELFF. The CDR3 DNA reads as TGCGCCAGCAGCCAAGTGGGACTAGCGGGAGCCGGGGAGCTGTTTTTT. The gene calls are TRBV4-3 and TRBJ2-2; 14 bases are shared with TRBD2. There are 16 residues in the CDR3. The germline V gene has CDR1 LGHNA and CDR2 YSLEER. J lost 6 bases, V lost 1 base, and 1 base had no gene match.

The chain's CDR3 is CASSYRGQGRGTDTQYF. The CDR3 nucleotides read TGTGCCAGCAGTTACCGAGGACAGGGTCGGGGCACAGATACGCAGTATTTT. The gene calls are TRBV6-5 and TRBJ2-3; 8 bases are shared with TRBD1. The trim removed 2 bases at V and 1 base at J, leaving 8 bases unmatched. Germline V lookup: CDR1 MNHEY, CDR2 SVGAGI. This CDR3 spans 17 amino acids.

This clonotype has more than one count but fewer than ten. The chain joins TRBV27 to TRBJ2-7; D uncertain. This CDR3 has 11 amino acids. Looked up from germline, CDR1 is MNHEY and CDR2 is SMNVEV (reference sequence). Trimming stripped 8 bases from V and 7 bases from J, with 12 bases between. As DNA, the CDR3 is TGTGCCAGCGGCTCTAAACGGGAGCAGTACTTC. It encodes CASGSKREQYF.

This clonotype has more than one count but fewer than ten. V gene TRBV7-2 combines with J gene TRBJ2-5, with D perhaps assigned TRBD1 or TRBD2 (5 bases each). The CDR3 runs 13 residues. V was pared by 5 bases and J by 9 bases, with 16 bases between. The V gene's germline CDR1 is SGHTA and CDR2 FQGNSA. The CDR3 sequence is CASSDGVGVSQYF. Written as DNA, the CDR3 is TGTGCCAGCAGCGACGGGGTGGGGGTTTCCCAGTACTTC.

The rearrangement joins TRBV7-9 to TRBJ2-7; 7 nucleotides line up with TRBD2. Germline V CDR1 and CDR2: SEHNR, FQNEAQ (reference sequence). V lost 7 bases to trimming and J lost 6 bases; unmatched junction nucleotides: 15. CDR3 length: 15 residues. CDR3 region: CASILIPGPGGEQYF. For the CDR3, the DNA is TGTGCCAGCATCCTTATCCCGGGACCGGGAGGCGAGCAGTACTTC. Combining the CDR3 with reference TRBV7-9 and TRBJ2-7 gives the whole variable domain DTGVSQNPRHKITKRGQNVTFRCDPISEHNRLYWYRQTLGQGPEFLTYFQNEAQLEKSRLLSDRFSAERPKGSFSTLEIQRTEQGDSAMYLCASILIPGPGGEQYFGPGTRLTVT.

The V gene is TRBV20-1, the J gene TRBJ2-5, with TRBD2 as a possible D gene (6 bases). The germline V and J ends were trimmed by 5 bases and 4 bases, with 23 bases remaining between them. CDR1 is DFQATT and CDR2 is SNEGSKA in the germline V gene (reference sequence). The CDR3 loop spans 16 amino acids. CDR3 protein: CSAVNGRDFARETQYF. For the CDR3, the DNA is TGCAGTGCTGTAAACGGCCGGGACTTCGCTCGAGAGACCCAGTACTTC.

The genes are TRBV12-3 or TRBV12-4 and TRBJ2-5, with D tentatively TRBD2 (6 bases). V was clipped by 0 bases and J by 4 bases, with 12 bases between them. The CDR3 contains 15 residues. As DNA, the CDR3 is TGTGCCAGCAGTTTAGCGGCGGGACCGGGAGAGACCCAGTACTTC. It is translated as CASSLAAGPGETQYF.

This sequence joins TRBV20-1 and TRBJ2-5; D perhaps matches TRBD2 (6 bases). The germline gives CDR1 DFQATT, CDR2 SNEGSKA (reference sequence). Trimming took 4 bases from V and 7 from J, leaving 19 bases between them. The CDR3 spans 14 residues. The chain's CDR3 is CSATWTGVPGTQYF. CDR3 nucleotide sequence: TGCAGTGCTACCTGGACGGGGGTCCCTGGGACCCAGTACTTC.

V is TRBV12-3 or TRBV12-4 and J is TRBJ1-5, with D possibly being TRBD1 (5 bases). The V gene lost 7 bases and the J gene lost 7 bases, with 17 bases spanning the gap. The CDR3 loop spans 14 amino acids. CDR3 coding DNA: TGTGCCAGCACCTTGGGCGGGGCAATGCAGCCCCAGCATTTT. Translating it yields CASTLGGAMQPQHF.

This clonotype was seen more than once but under ten times. The V and J genes are TRBV11-2 and TRBJ1-2; D perhaps matches TRBD1 (6 bases). The CDR3 runs 13 residues. Trimming cost V 4 bases and J 7 bases, with 13 bases left between them. Germline V gene data show CDR1 as SGHAT and CDR2 as FQNNGV. CDR3 sequence reads: CASSSTGISGYTF. The CDR3 DNA follows: TGTGCCAGCAGCTCCACAGGGATCTCTGGCTACACCTTC.

This clonotype was seen only a few times. This sequence joins TRBV2 and TRBJ2-3, with a possible D match to TRBD2 (6 bases). Germline loops: CDR1 SNHLY, CDR2 FYNNEI. Trimming cost V 2 bases and J 2 bases, with 11 bases left between them. The CDR3 has 15 amino acids. The CDR3 reads CASSERREYTDTQYF. For the CDR3, the DNA is TGTGCCAGCAGTGAAAGGAGGGAATACACAGATACGCAGTATTTT.